This T cell receptor (beta chain) emerged from a study of technical replicates of blood from a few donors (dated 2017 in TCRdb). The junction shows trimming of 1 base on V and 5 bases on J, and the gene matches do not reach 10 bases of it. Its CDR3 holds 16 amino acids, cysteine through phenylalanine. Only the CDR3 part of the read is kept: 48 bases, read in frame from the first base. The germline V gene gives CDR1 as LGHNA and CDR2 as YSLEER. Library creation used the immunoSEQ multiplex PCR assay. Held by TCRdb, this immuneACCESS table contains in-frame sequences only and omits some clones. Under half of the omission traces to an unresolved V gene where checked; the cause of the rest is unknown. The sample contains roughly 68,000 clones, under 98% of them found a single time. The top ten constitute more than 0.25% of the sample. Points on this clone: Its antigen remains unidentified. No much larger clonotype is one base removed from it; base qualities were not supplied.

The sequence derives from a human donor in good health. The chain is encoded by TRBV4-3 joined to TRBJ2-7; 8 bases in the junction line up with TRBD2. The sequencing sample was made of T cells isolated from PBMCs. The nucleotide sequence is TGCGCCAGCAGCCAAGGCAACGAGCGGGAGTTCAACGAGCAGTACTTC. Its amino acids are CASSQGNEREFNEQYF.